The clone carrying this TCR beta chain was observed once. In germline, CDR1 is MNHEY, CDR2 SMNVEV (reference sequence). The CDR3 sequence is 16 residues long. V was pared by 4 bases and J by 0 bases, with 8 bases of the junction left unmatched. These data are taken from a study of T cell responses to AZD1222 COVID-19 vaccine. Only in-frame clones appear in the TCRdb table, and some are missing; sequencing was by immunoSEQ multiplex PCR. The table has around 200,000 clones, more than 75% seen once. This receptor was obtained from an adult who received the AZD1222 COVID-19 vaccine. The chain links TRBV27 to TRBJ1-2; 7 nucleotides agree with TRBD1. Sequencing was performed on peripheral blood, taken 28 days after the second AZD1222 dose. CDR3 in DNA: TGTGCCAGCAGTTCGCGGACAGGAGGAGCTAACTATGGCTACACCTTC. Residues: CASSSRTGGANYGYTF.